What follows are 2 T cell receptor beta chains derived from one specimen sequenced in a study of blood T cell repertoires in COVID-19 (dated by TCRdb to 2019 to 2021). Library construction relied on the immunoSEQ multiplex PCR assay. The table comes from immuneACCESS by way of TCRdb, which keeps in-frame sequences with V and J called. Part of the clones is missing from these tables; in studies checked, under half for an unresolved V gene and the rest for unknown reasons. In all, the sample holds approximately 470,000 clones, and approximately 85% of those were seen once. Jointly, the top ten make up under 4% of the sample. The sample comprised peripheral blood. All receptors derive from a human donor in a cohort sampled during active COVID-19.

This rearrangement joins TRBV7-8 to TRBJ2-7, with TRBD2 matching over 10 bases. The CDR3 loop spans 15 amino acids. Germline CDR1 SGHVS, CDR2 FQNEAQ. With V trimmed by 1 base and J by 5 bases, 5 bases remained unmatched. As DNA, the CDR3 is TGTGCCAGCAGCTTAGTCACTAGCGGGATTGACGAGCAGTACTTC. Translation gives CASSLVTSGIDEQYF.

The CDR3 loop reads CASSLGTVSRPTQYF. CDR3 sequence (DNA): TGTGCCAGTAGCCTCGGGACTGTCAGTAGGCCGACCCAGTACTTC. V gene TRBV19 combines with J gene TRBJ2-5; the D gene is possibly TRBD2 (6 bases). The CDR3 is 15 residues long. The V end was cut by 6 bases, the J end by 7 bases, with 21 bases between. The germline CDR1 and CDR2 sequences are LNHDA and SQIVND (reference sequence).